This TCR beta chain was sequenced during a study of blood T cells in healthy people across ages. With V trimmed by 3 bases and J by 5 bases, 5 bases remained unmatched. CDR1 SGHTA and CDR2 FQGNSA come from the germline V gene. This CDR3 contains 14 residues. A sample-barcoded 5' primer and a J-beta primer mix were used in a second PCR of roughly 6 to 11 cycles. A single record per CDR3 protein comes from TCRdb applying MiXCR to the 5' RACE reads. The sample has hundreds of thousands of distinct CDR3 sequences; roughly three fifths are singletons. This clonotype occurred a few times. Sequencing was performed on blood. This receptor was taken from a man aged 40-49 years in good health. V is TRBV7-2 and J is TRBJ2-7; 9 nucleotides match TRBD2. CDR3 DNA sequence: TGTGCCAGCAGCTTGGCGGGAGGGCCTAACGAGCAGTACTTC. Translated: CASSLAGGPNEQYF.